The 32 T cell receptor beta chains below all came from one sample that was sequenced in a study of OX40 agonist ivuxolimab in advanced cancers. Some clones are missing from TCRdb's copy, which holds only in-frame ones; the method was immunoSEQ multiplex PCR. This sample has about 66,000 clones, with 75% to 80% found just once. Sequenced material: CD4+ or CD8+ T cells sorted from blood, taken in a trial of the OX40 agonist ivuxolimab. The receptors were sampled from an adult with an advanced solid tumor such as melanoma, head and neck, liver or kidney cancer.

This sequence joins TRBV27 and TRBJ1-4; D remains unclear. The CDR3 runs to 13 residues. Germline V gene lookup returns CDR1 MNHEY and CDR2 SMNVEV (reference sequence). Trimming shortened V by 3 bases and J by 3 bases, and 5 bases separated the two germline ends. Here the CDR3 reads CASSLSPNEKLFF. In DNA, the CDR3 is TGTGCCAGCAGTTTGAGCCCTAATGAAAAACTGTTTTTT.

This clone was found many times. The V and J genes are TRBV4-1 and TRBJ2-4; no firm D call. V dropped 6 bases and J dropped 0 bases, with 12 bases sitting between them. The CDR3 contains 15 residues. Germline-derived CDR1 and CDR2 are MGHRA and YSYEKL. The DNA for the CDR3 is TGCGCCAGCAGACACTCAGTCCTAGCCAAAAACATTCAGTACTTC. Its translation is CASRHSVLAKNIQYF.

This chain connects TRBV5-1 to TRBJ1-1; unclear D gene. Trimming left V 4 bases short and J 4 bases short, with 17 bases between. The CDR3 runs to 15 residues. Per germline, CDR1 SGHRS and CDR2 YFSETQ. The CDR3 spells CASSGNPEGSTEAFF. In nucleotides, the CDR3 is TGCGCCAGCAGCGGAAATCCGGAGGGTTCCACTGAAGCTTTCTTT.

This clone was seen only a few times. This chain joins TRBV2 and TRBJ1-2, with TRBD1 as a possible D gene (5 bases). The V and J ends lost 7 bases and 0 bases respectively, with 12 bases between them. In germline, CDR1 is SNHLY, CDR2 FYNNEI. The CDR3 is 14 amino acids. The DNA for the CDR3 is TGTGCCAGCATCTCAGGGTTAGCTAACTATGGCTACACCTTC. Amino acid sequence: CASISGLANYGYTF.

This clone was counted between two and nine times. The chain joins TRBV28 to TRBJ2-1; 8 bases fit TRBD2. Germline lookup yields CDR1 MDHEN and CDR2 SYDVKM. This CDR3 spans 16 amino acids. The ends lost 1 base at V and 4 bases at J; junction bases unmatched: 6. The CDR3 DNA reads as TGTGCCAGCAGTTTATCCGCGGGAGGTACTTACAATGAGCAGTTCTTC. This codes for CASSLSAGGTYNEQFF. The full variable domain, rest sourced from reference TRBV28 and TRBJ2-1, is DVKVTQSSRYLVKRTGEKVFLECVQDMDHENMFWYRQDPGLGLRLIYFSYDVKMKEKGDIPEGYSVSREKKERFSLILESASTNQTSMYLCASSLSAGGTYNEQFFGPGTRLTVL.

The chain employs TRBV11-2 and TRBJ2-7; TRBD2 matches 8 bases. Looked up from germline, CDR1 is SGHAT and CDR2 is FQNNGV. CDR3 length: 13 amino acids. V was pared by 3 bases and J by 4 bases, with 2 bases of the junction left unmatched. CDR3 sequence: CASSFGGEYEQYF. The DNA of the CDR3 is TGTGCCAGCAGCTTCGGGGGGGAATACGAGCAGTACTTC.

This sequence joins TRBV21-1 and TRBJ2-7; no check of the table's D call, TRBD2, against the DNA was made. TRBV21-1 is noted as a pseudogene. This CDR3 contains 14 residues. CDR3 in DNA: TGTGCCAGCAGCAAAAGCGGCAGACCCTACGAGCAGTACTTC. Protein: CASSKSGRPYEQYF.

A few counts support this clone. The V and J genes are TRBV30 and TRBJ1-2, with no clear D. CDR1 and CDR2 (germline): GTSNPN, SVGIG (reference sequence). The CDR3 runs 12 residues. Trimming left V 2 bases short and J 4 bases short, with 8 bases between. CDR3 in DNA: TGTGCCTGGAGTATGGGGATCTATGGCTACACCTTC. Translation gives CAWSMGIYGYTF.

V is TRBV19 and J is TRBJ1-1; the D gene is possibly TRBD1 (6 bases). The CDR3 has 16 amino acids. Trimming removed 5 bases from V and 6 bases from J, with 22 bases in between. The germline V gene encodes CDR1 LNHDA and CDR2 SQIVND (reference sequence). The chain's CDR3 is CASSFQTRGRSPEAFF. CDR3 sequence (DNA): TGTGCCAGTAGTTTCCAAACCAGGGGAAGGTCTCCTGAAGCTTTCTTT.

This clone was counted only a few times. CDR3 bases: TGCGCCAGCAGCCTCCTAGCGGGGGGGCGTTACGAGCAGTACTTC. This encodes CASSLLAGGRYEQYF. The chain uses TRBV10-2 and TRBJ2-7, with TRBD2 matching over 12 bases. The trim removed 6 bases at V and 4 bases at J, leaving 7 bases unmatched. CDR1 is WSHSY, CDR2 SAAADI, per germline. This CDR3 has 15 residues.

In DNA form, the CDR3 reads TGTGCCAGCAGTGCAACCCAGGGAGGCGAGCAGTACTTC. Translated: CASSATQGGEQYF. The rearrangement uses TRBV6-1 and TRBJ2-7; D might be TRBD2 (6 bases). There are 13 residues in the CDR3. Trimming took off 4 bases at V and 6 bases at J, with 13 bases between the two ends. Germline values: CDR1 MNHNS, CDR2 SASEGT.

The chain has TRBV30 and TRBJ2-5; tentative D call: TRBD2 (5 bases). CDR3 length equals 13 residues. The V gene lost 3 bases and the J gene lost 7 bases, with 15 bases spanning the gap. The germline V gene has CDR1 GTSNPN and CDR2 SVGIG (reference sequence). CDR3 residues: CAWSYIEGTTQYF. The CDR3 DNA sequence: TGTGCCTGGAGCTACATAGAGGGAACGACCCAGTACTTC. The full variable domain, its missing parts supplied by reference TRBV30 and TRBJ2-5, is SQTIHQWPATLVQPVGSPLSLECTVEGTSNPNLYWYRQAAGRGLQLLFYSVGIGQISSEVPQNLSASRPQDRQFILSSKKLLLSDSGFYLCAWSYIEGTTQYFGPGTRLLVL.

V usage is TRBV4-2 and J usage is TRBJ1-1; possible D gene TRBD1, 5 bases. The V end was cut by 0 bases, the J end by 1 base, with 9 bases between. The V gene's germline CDR1 is LGHNA and CDR2 YNFKEQ. This CDR3 is built from 15 residues. The CDR3 bases are TGTGCCAGCAGCCAAGATCAGGGCAGGAACACTGAAGCTTTCTTT. It encodes CASSQDQGRNTEAFF.

The J gene is TRBJ2-3, the V gene TRBV7-3, with D tentatively TRBD1 (5 bases). V was trimmed by 5 bases and J by 5 bases, leaving 17 bases between them. This CDR3 has 15 residues. Per germline, CDR1 SGHTA and CDR2 FQGTGA. The CDR3 here is CASSPTLDSLDTQYF. The DNA for the CDR3 is TGTGCCAGCAGCCCCACTCTCGACAGCCTAGATACGCAGTATTTT.

V usage is TRBV7-2 and J usage is TRBJ2-7; 7 bases agree with TRBD2. The CDR3 is 16 residues long. V was clipped by 0 bases and J by 3 bases; unmatched bases: 8. Germline CDR1 SGHTA, CDR2 FQGNSA. The CDR3 DNA reads as TGTGCCAGCAGCTTAGCAGGAGGGGAGGGTTTCTACGAGCAGTACTTC. Amino acids: CASSLAGGEGFYEQYF.

The CDR3 region has the DNA TGTGCCAGCTCACCGGGACAGGGATTGAACACTGAAGCTTTCTTT. Residues: CASSPGQGLNTEAFF. This rearrangement joins TRBV18 to TRBJ1-1, with 9 bases matching TRBD1. CDR1 and CDR2 from the germline V gene are KGHSH and LQKENI. Losses at the gene ends were 3 bases for V and 0 bases for J; bases not matched to a gene: 2. This CDR3 comprises 15 residues.

The chain has TRBV2 and TRBJ1-2; 7 nucleotides agree with TRBD1. This CDR3 is built from 15 residues. Germline V gene lookup returns CDR1 SNHLY and CDR2 FYNNEI. The junction had 5 bases not matched to a gene; V was cut back by 0 bases and J by 4 bases. CDR3 region: CASSEAVGQAYGYTF. CDR3 DNA: TGTGCCAGCAGTGAAGCCGTAGGACAGGCCTATGGCTACACCTTC. Supplemented by reference TRBV2 and TRBJ1-2, the full variable domain reads EPEVTQTPSHQVTQMGQEVILRCVPISNHLYFYWYRQILGQKVEFLVSFYNNEISEKSEIFDDQFSVERPDGSNFTLKIRSTKLEDSAMYFCASSEAVGQAYGYTFGSGTRLTVV.

This chain links TRBV19 with TRBJ2-3; TRBD1 matches 9 bases. The CDR3 is 14 amino acids. Looked up from germline, CDR1 is LNHDA and CDR2 is SQIVND (reference sequence). With 4 bases clipped from V and 3 bases from J, the junction kept 2 bases outside the gene matches. CDR3 amino acids: CASSTGTGTDTQYF. The CDR3 nucleotides read TGTGCCAGTAGTACCGGGACAGGGACAGATACGCAGTATTTT.

The rearrangement joins TRBV5-1 to TRBJ2-5; tentative D call: TRBD2 (7 bases). This CDR3 is built from 15 residues. V was shortened by 0 bases and J by 3 bases, with 12 bases between the two germline ends. Germline CDR1 SGHRS, CDR2 YFSETQ. This chain's CDR3 is CASSLVSGGEETQYF. The CDR3 DNA reads TGCGCCAGCAGCTTGGTGTCGGGGGGCGAAGAGACCCAGTACTTC.

V and J are TRBV9 and TRBJ2-2; maybe TRBD1 (5 bases). The germline V gene has CDR1 SGDLS and CDR2 YYNGEE. The CDR3 is 15 amino acids. V was cut by 2 bases and J by 4 bases, with 12 bases left in between. The CDR3 reads CASSVGQFGTGELFF. The CDR3 DNA is TGTGCCAGCAGCGTTGGACAATTCGGCACCGGGGAGCTGTTTTTT.

The J gene is TRBJ2-1, the V gene TRBV5-4; 7 bases align to TRBD1. V dropped 0 bases and J dropped 0; count of bases not matched to a gene: 0. CDR1 and CDR2 (germline): SGHNT, YYREEE (reference sequence). This CDR3 is 15 amino acids long. CDR3 loop: CASSLGQGSYNEQFF. The CDR3 DNA is TGTGCCAGCAGCTTGGGACAGGGCTCCTACAATGAGCAGTTCTTC.

V and J are TRBV15 and TRBJ1-3; D uncertain. With 0 bases removed from V and 3 bases from J, the gap between germline ends came to 12 bases. CDR1 and CDR2 from the germline V gene are LNHNV and YYDKDF (reference sequence). This CDR3 has 16 amino acids. In DNA form, the CDR3 reads TGTGCCACCAGCAGAGATGGACGAATCTTTGGAAACACCATATATTTT. Translating gives CATSRDGRIFGNTIYF.

This rearrangement joins TRBV19 to TRBJ2-3, with D unclear. V was clipped by 5 bases and J by 6 bases, with 21 bases between them. The CDR3 spans 16 residues. Per germline, CDR1 LNHDA and CDR2 SQIVND (reference sequence). CDR3 sequence reads: CASSPRPNTRTDTQYF. CDR3 DNA: TGTGCCAGTAGTCCCCGCCCGAACACCAGGACGGATACGCAGTATTTT.

The chain has TRBV5-1 and TRBJ2-1; no definite D call. Trimming took 4 bases from V and 8 from J, leaving 16 bases between them. CDR3 length: 14 residues. Germline assignment: CDR1 SGHRS and CDR2 YFSETQ. In nucleotides, the CDR3 is TGCGCCAGCAGCAAGCTGCCCCTGAATCATGAGCAGTTCTTC. Amino acids: CASSKLPLNHEQFF.

The rearrangement uses TRBV19 and TRBJ1-4; D unclear. The CDR3 is 14 amino acids. From germline, CDR1 is LNHDA and CDR2 SQIVND (reference sequence). Between the trimmed V and J ends, which lost 3 bases and 8 bases, there was a span of 13 bases. CDR3 in DNA: TGTGCCAGTAGTATTACTGGATTAGGAGAAAAACTGTTTTTT. Protein product: CASSITGLGEKLFF.

The rearrangement joins TRBV30 to TRBJ1-1; the D gene is possibly TRBD1 (6 bases). The V end lost 8 bases, the J end lost 5 bases, and 12 bases lay between the germline ends. Germline-derived CDR1 and CDR2 are GTSNPN and SVGIG (reference sequence). CDR3 size: 11 residues. The CDR3, as DNA: TGTGCCCAGGGACATATAACTGAAGCTTTCTTT. It encodes CAQGHITEAFF.

V usage is TRBV21-1 and J usage is TRBJ2-1; TRBD2 reflects the table's D call only, with no check against the DNA. TRBV21-1 is classified as a pseudogene. The CDR3 loop spans 16 amino acids. The CDR3 loop is CASSNSSGGEYNEQFF. CDR3 nucleotides: TGTGCCAGCAGCAATTCTAGCGGGGGGGAATACAATGAGCAGTTCTTC.

The chain links TRBV7-2 to TRBJ2-7, with 7 bases matching TRBD2. With 1 base clipped from V and 2 bases from J, the junction kept 5 bases outside the gene matches. The CDR3 spans 15 residues. Germline CDR1 SGHTA, CDR2 FQGNSA. The CDR3 sequence: CASSLGAGTAYEQYF. In DNA form, the CDR3 reads TGTGCCAGCAGCTTAGGAGCGGGGACCGCCTACGAGCAGTACTTC.

This sequence joins TRBV10-3 and TRBJ1-5; no reliable D call. The germline CDR1 and CDR2 sequences are ENHRY and SYGVKD. The V gene lost 0 bases and the J gene lost 2 bases, with 8 bases spanning the gap. The CDR3 sequence is 15 residues long. CDR3 DNA sequence: TGTGCCATCAGTGAGTCCGGGCAAGGCAATCAGCCCCAGCATTTT. Translated: CAISESGQGNQPQHF.

The chain has TRBV15 and TRBJ2-3; D tentatively reads TRBD1 or TRBD2 (5 bases each). This CDR3 has 17 amino acids. Germline lookup yields CDR1 LNHNV and CDR2 YYDKDF (reference sequence). V lost 3 bases and J 5 bases, leaving 21 bases between the germline ends. CDR3 sequence (DNA): TGTGCCACCAGCAGGGGAAGGACCGGGACCGTGGGAGATACGCAGTATTTT. It encodes CATSRGRTGTVGDTQYF.

The chain links TRBV7-9 to TRBJ2-7; D is uncertain. Trimming removed 3 bases from V and 6 bases from J, with 6 bases in between. This CDR3 has 11 amino acids. Germline CDR1 and CDR2: SEHNR and FQNEAQ (reference sequence). For the CDR3, the DNA is TGTGCCAGCAGCTTGACTGGCGAGCAGTACTTC. Protein product: CASSLTGEQYF.

Concerning this clone: This sample includes further DNA sequences coding for the same CDR3. The chain combines TRBV7-8 with TRBJ2-7, with a weak D call TRBD1 (5 bases). Trimming took off 1 base at V and 1 base at J, with 5 bases between the two ends. The germline CDR1 and CDR2 sequences are SGHVS and FQNEAQ. The CDR3 covers 13 residues. This CDR3 reads CASSLDRSYEQYF. Written as DNA, the CDR3 is TGTGCCAGCAGCTTAGACAGGTCCTACGAGCAGTACTTC. Looking up the rest from reference TRBV7-8 and TRBJ2-7 gives the full variable domain: GAGVSQSPRYKVAKRGQDVALRCDPISGHVSLFWYQQALGQGPEFLTYFQNEAQLDKSGLPSDRFFAERPEGSVSTLKIQRTQQEDSAVYLCASSLDRSYEQYFGPGTRLTVT.